This TCR beta chain was sequenced in a study of cytomegalovirus exposure and HLA in healthy donors. About this clone itself: What it binds is not known.

Whole-study results and caveats: In a later analysis, CMV-associated beta chains were mostly HLA-associated, it appeared.

It was with 60 Vbeta and 13 Jbeta primers that the PCR ran. TCRdb keeps only in-frame clones here, not all; method: immunoSEQ multiplex PCR. The sample contains about 120,000 clones, roughly a tenth of which appear only once. CDR1 and CDR2 (germline): MNHEY, SMNVEV (reference sequence). The V end was cut by 4 bases, the J end by 5 bases, with 14 bases between. CDR3 length equals 14 residues. This TCR derives from a young woman in good health and CMV-seropositive. The sample consisted of PBMCs. This rearrangement joins TRBV27 to TRBJ2-5; tentatively, D is TRBD1 (5 bases). The CDR3 here is CASSSPGQRETQYF. The CDR3 region has the DNA TGTGCCAGCAGTTCCCCCGGACAAAGGGAGACCCAGTACTTC.